This TCR beta chain was recorded in a study of untreated major depressive disorder. General study results and limits: Compared with controls, depressed patients showed more TRBV05-01 (Vbeta 5.1) usage in CD4+ T cells.

J gave up 4 bases and V 3 bases, and 5 bases lay outside the gene matches. The V gene's germline CDR1 is KGHSH and CDR2 LQKENI. The CDR3 extends over 16 amino acids. Some clones are missing from TCRdb's copy, which holds only in-frame ones; the method was immunoSEQ multiplex PCR. The sample lists 15,000 to 20,000 clones; more than 75% were seen once. Note on this clone: The antigen is undetermined.

The sample was CD4+ T cells from PBMCs. The TCR was taken from a woman aged 25-40 years in good health. The genes are TRBV18 and TRBJ2-5, with 13 bases lining up with TRBD2. The CDR3 here is CASSPGLAGVRETQYF. CDR3 DNA sequence: TGTGCCAGCTCACCCGGACTAGCGGGAGTCAGAGAGACCCAGTACTTC.